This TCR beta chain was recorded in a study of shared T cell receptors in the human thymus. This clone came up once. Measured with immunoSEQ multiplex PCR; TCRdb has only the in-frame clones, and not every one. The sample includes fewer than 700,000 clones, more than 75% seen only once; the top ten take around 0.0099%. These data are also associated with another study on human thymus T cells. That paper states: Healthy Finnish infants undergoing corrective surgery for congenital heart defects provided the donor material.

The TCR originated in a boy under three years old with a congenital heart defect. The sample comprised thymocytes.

Here the CDR3 reads CASSLGLAVGVEQYF. The CDR3 DNA sequence: TGTGCCAGCAGCTTAGGGCTAGCGGTGGGGGTCGAGCAGTACTTC. J is TRBJ2-7 and V is TRBV7-9; 7 bases align to TRBD2. Looked up from germline, CDR1 is SEHNR and CDR2 is FQNEAQ (reference sequence). The CDR3 is 15 residues long. V shed 1 base, J shed 6 bases, and the junction held 9 bases outside the gene matches.